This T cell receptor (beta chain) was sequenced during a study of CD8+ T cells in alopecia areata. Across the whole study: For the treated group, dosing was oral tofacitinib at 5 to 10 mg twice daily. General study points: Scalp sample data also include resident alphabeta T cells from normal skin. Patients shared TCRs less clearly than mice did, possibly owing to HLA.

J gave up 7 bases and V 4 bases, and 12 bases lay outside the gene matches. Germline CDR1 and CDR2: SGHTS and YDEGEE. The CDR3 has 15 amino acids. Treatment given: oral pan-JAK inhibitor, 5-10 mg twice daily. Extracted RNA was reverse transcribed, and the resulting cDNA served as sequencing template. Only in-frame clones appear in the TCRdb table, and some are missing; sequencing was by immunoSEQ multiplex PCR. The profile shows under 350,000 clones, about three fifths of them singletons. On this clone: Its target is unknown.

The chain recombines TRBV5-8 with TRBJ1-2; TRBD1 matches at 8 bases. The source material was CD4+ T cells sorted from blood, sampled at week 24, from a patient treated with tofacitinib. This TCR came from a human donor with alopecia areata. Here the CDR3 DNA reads TGTGCCAGCAGCCCGACAGGGGTCGGAGTGGCTGGCTACACCTTC. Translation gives CASSPTGVGVAGYTF.